Included here is one T cell receptor beta chain sequence, with context. Its antigen is not identified. CDR3 size: 14 residues. In germline, CDR1 is SNHLY, CDR2 FYNNEI. V trimming: 9 bases; J trimming: 6 bases; junction bases outside the gene matches: 6. This entry comes from a study of cytomegalovirus exposure and HLA in healthy donors. The study's findings and limits: There were reportedly fewer N-insertions in an Asian-associated ancestry cluster than the roughly 670-donor mean, in a later analysis. DRB1 showed the most TCR associations and HLA-C the fewest in a later analysis, as rates varied by HLA locus. High sensitivity and specificity were reportedly achieved when the classifier diagnosed cytomegalovirus status.

The study ran its PCR with 60 Vbeta and 13 Jbeta primers. Clones were read by immunoSEQ multiplex PCR, and TCRdb kept only the in-frame ones, dropping some. The data contain about 200,000 clones, 82% of them seen just once; the ten biggest clones take up around 3%. The chain combines TRBV2 with TRBJ2-1, with 12 positions matching TRBD2. The sequence was collected from a woman in her thirties or forties in good health and CMV-seronegative. Sequenced sample: PBMCs. This CDR3 is CASVTGLAGNEQFF. CDR3 DNA: TGTGCCAGTGTGACGGGACTAGCGGGCAATGAGCAGTTCTTC.